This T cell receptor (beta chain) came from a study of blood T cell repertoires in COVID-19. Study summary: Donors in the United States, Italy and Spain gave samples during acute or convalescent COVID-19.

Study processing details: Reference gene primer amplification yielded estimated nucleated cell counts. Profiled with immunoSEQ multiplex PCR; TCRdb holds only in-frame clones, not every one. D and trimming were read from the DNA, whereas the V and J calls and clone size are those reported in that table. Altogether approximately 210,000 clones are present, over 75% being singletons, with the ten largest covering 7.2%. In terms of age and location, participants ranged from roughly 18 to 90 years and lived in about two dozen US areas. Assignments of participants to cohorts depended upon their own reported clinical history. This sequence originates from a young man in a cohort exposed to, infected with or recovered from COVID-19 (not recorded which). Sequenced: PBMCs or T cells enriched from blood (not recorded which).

CDR3 sequence (DNA): TGTGCCAGTAGTATTTCGGGACAGGGTTATCAGCCCCAGCATTTT. This encodes CASSISGQGYQPQHF. The chain recombines TRBV19 with TRBJ1-5, with TRBD1 matching over 9 bases. The V gene's germline CDR1 is LNHDA and CDR2 SQIVND (reference sequence). There are 15 residues in the CDR3. V shed 3 bases, J shed 5 bases, and the junction held 5 bases outside the gene matches.